This TCR beta chain stems from a study of OX40 agonist ivuxolimab in advanced cancers. Data came from immunoSEQ multiplex PCR; TCRdb stores just in-frame clones and leaves some out. The sample carries some 91,000 clones, 80% to 90% recorded once. Germline CDR1 and CDR2: SEHNR and FQNEAQ (reference sequence). The CDR3 length is 16 residues. V lost 1 base to trimming and J lost 6 bases, with 16 bases between them. The input for sequencing was CD4+ or CD8+ T cells sorted from blood, taken in a trial of the OX40 agonist ivuxolimab. This sequence was found in an adult with an advanced solid tumor such as melanoma, head and neck, liver or kidney cancer. This chain connects TRBV7-9 to TRBJ2-1, with a possible D match to TRBD1 (6 bases). In nucleotides, the CDR3 is TGTGCCAGCAGCTTAGGTCTGGGGGCGGGCATCAATGAGCAGTTCTTC. Translation: CASSLGLGAGINEQFF.